The 13 T cell receptor beta chains presented below share a single source sample, sequenced in a study of OX40 agonist ivuxolimab in advanced cancers. Produced via immunoSEQ multiplex PCR; TCRdb's table is partial and in-frame only. The sample contains 95,000 to 110,000 clones, approximately 90% of which appear only once. The sample consisted of CD4+ or CD8+ T cells sorted from blood, taken in a trial of the OX40 agonist ivuxolimab. All receptors come from an adult with an advanced solid tumor such as melanoma, head and neck, liver or kidney cancer.

V is TRBV27 and J is TRBJ2-1, with TRBD2 matching 8 bases. The length of the CDR3 is 19 residues. V shed 5 bases, J shed 5 bases, and the junction held 20 bases outside the gene matches. Germline V gene lookup returns CDR1 MNHEY and CDR2 SMNVEV (reference sequence). CDR3 bases: TGTGCCAGCAGTCCACTGGGGCCCCCAGGCCGAGCGGGAGACAATGAGCAGTTCTTC. Amino acids: CASSPLGPPGRAGDNEQFF.

The chain links TRBV5-6 to TRBJ2-1; maybe TRBD2 (6 bases). CDR1 SGHDT and CDR2 YYEEEE come from the germline V gene. CDR3 length: 14 residues. For the CDR3, the DNA is TGTGCTAGCCTTAGATCGGGGGACTACAATGAGCAGTTCTTC. Its translation: CASLRSGDYNEQFF.

The chain couples TRBV20-1 to TRBJ1-2, with D perhaps TRBD1 (6 bases). This CDR3 spans 11 amino acids. Looked up from germline, CDR1 is DFQATT and CDR2 is SNEGSKA (reference sequence). Trimming took off 6 bases at V and 6 bases at J, with 11 bases between the two ends. The CDR3 DNA reads TGCAGTGCACGCCGGACAGATGGCTACACCTTC. Its protein is CSARRTDGYTF.

The CDR3 sequence is CASTSRQGGGYTF. In DNA, the CDR3 is TGTGCCAGCACCTCCCGACAGGGGGGTGGCTACACCTTC. The chain employs TRBV6-6 and TRBJ1-2; TRBD1 agrees at 9 bases. Germline V gives CDR1 MNHNY, CDR2 SVGAGI (reference sequence). The CDR3 runs 13 residues. The trim removed 7 bases at V and 7 bases at J, leaving 7 bases unmatched.

This chain links TRBV19 with TRBJ1-2, with unresolved D. The CDR3 contains 14 residues. Germline CDR1 reads LNHDA; CDR2 reads SQIVND (reference sequence). V was shortened by 4 bases and J by 8 bases, with 17 bases between the two germline ends. This chain's CDR3 is CASSTLSRDFGYTF. CDR3 coding DNA: TGTGCCAGTAGTACCCTAAGCCGGGATTTCGGCTACACCTTC.

The V and J genes are TRBV7-2 and TRBJ2-3, with D possibly being TRBD2 (6 bases). V lost 2 bases and J 4 bases, leaving 10 bases between the germline ends. Germline V lookup: CDR1 SGHTA, CDR2 FQGNSA. This CDR3 spans 14 amino acids. As DNA, the CDR3 is TGTGCCAGCAGCTTAAGCGGAGGGGCAGATACGCAGTATTTT. This gives the protein CASSLSGGADTQYF.

The rearrangement links TRBV6-6 to TRBJ1-1; D unclear. CDR1 MNHNY and CDR2 SVGAGI come from the germline V gene (reference sequence). The CDR3 is made up of 14 amino acids. V was cut by 0 bases and J by 1 base, with 6 bases left in between. CDR3 residues: CASSYSGRNTEAFF. The CDR3 nucleotides read TGTGCCAGCAGTTACTCGGGCAGGAACACTGAAGCTTTCTTT.

The chain employs TRBV6-1 and TRBJ2-1; 7 bases line up with TRBD1. Germline V gene data show CDR1 as MNHNS and CDR2 as SASEGT. V gave up 2 bases and J gave up 5 bases; unmatched junction bases: 9. The CDR3 has 16 residues. CDR3 sequence reads: CASSEWPGQLNNEQFF. In DNA form, the CDR3 reads TGTGCCAGCAGTGAATGGCCGGGACAGTTAAACAATGAGCAGTTCTTC.

This chain links TRBV4-3 with TRBJ1-2; D may be TRBD1 (6 bases). V was shortened by 1 base and J by 4 bases, with 13 bases between the two germline ends. The CDR3 spans 15 residues. Looked up from germline, CDR1 is LGHNA and CDR2 is YSLEER. CDR3 DNA: TGCGCCAGCAGCCAAGTAGGGGACAACTCCTATGGCTACACCTTC. This sequence encodes CASSQVGDNSYGYTF.

The gene calls are TRBV28 and TRBJ2-5; D may be TRBD2 (5 bases). The germline V gene encodes CDR1 MDHEN and CDR2 SYDVKM. The CDR3 consists of 13 residues. V was clipped by 5 bases and J by 9 bases, with 16 bases between them. The CDR3 sequence: CASSTSGAGAQYF. CDR3 nucleotides: TGTGCCAGCAGTACCAGCGGAGCTGGGGCCCAGTACTTC.

This chain connects TRBV14 to TRBJ1-3, with 10 positions matching TRBD1. Per germline, CDR1 SGHDN and CDR2 FVKESK. The CDR3 contains 15 residues. V lost 4 bases, J lost 3 bases, and 3 bases stayed unmatched. CDR3 sequence: CASSLGTGVGNTIYF. Written as DNA, the CDR3 is TGTGCCAGCAGCCTCGGGACAGGGGTTGGAAACACCATATATTTT. The entire variable domain, with the rest obtained from reference TRBV14 and TRBJ1-3, is as follows: EAGVTQFPSHSVIEKGQTVTLRCDPISGHDNLYWYRRVMGKEIKFLLHFVKESKQDESGMPNNRFLAERTGGTYSTLKVQPAELEDSGVYFCASSLGTGVGNTIYFGEGSWLTVV.

The chain has TRBV28 and TRBJ1-5, with D uncertain. This CDR3 region has 13 residues. From germline, CDR1 is MDHEN and CDR2 SYDVKM. Trimming removed 3 bases from V and 3 bases from J, with 6 bases in between. The CDR3 coding sequence is TGTGCCAGCAGTTTGGTAGACAATCAGCCCCAGCATTTT. It specifies CASSLVDNQPQHF.

This clone occurred once. The chain has TRBV19 and TRBJ2-2, with 11 bases that match TRBD1. The CDR3 is 20 residues long. The germline CDR1 and CDR2 sequences are LNHDA and SQIVND (reference sequence). Trimming took 7 bases from V and 5 from J; bases not matched to a gene: 21. CDR3 protein: CASTHTTSWTGGADTGELFF. The CDR3 coding sequence is TGTGCCAGTACCCATACGACCTCATGGACAGGGGGCGCAGATACCGGGGAGCTGTTTTTT.